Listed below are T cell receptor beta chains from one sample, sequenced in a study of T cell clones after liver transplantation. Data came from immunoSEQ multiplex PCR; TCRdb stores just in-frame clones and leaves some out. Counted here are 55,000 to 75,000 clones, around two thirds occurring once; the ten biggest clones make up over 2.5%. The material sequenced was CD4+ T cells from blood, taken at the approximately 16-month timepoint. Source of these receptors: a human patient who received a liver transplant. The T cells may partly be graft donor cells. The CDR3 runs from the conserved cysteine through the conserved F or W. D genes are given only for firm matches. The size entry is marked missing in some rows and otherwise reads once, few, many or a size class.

CDR3nt: TGCGCCAGCAGCTTGGCAGAAGGAATGAACACTGAAGCTTTCTTT
CDR3aa: CASSLAEGMNTEAFF
j_gene: TRBJ1-1
abundance: -
d_gene: -
v_gene: TRBV5-1

CDR3nt: TGTGCCAGCAGTTACTCGGAAGTCTCCTCTGGAAACACCATATATTTT
CDR3aa: CASSYSEVSSGNTIYF
j_gene: TRBJ1-3
abundance: -
d_gene: -
v_gene: TRBV6-5

CDR3nt: TGTGCCAGCAGCGTGGGGACTAGCGGGGGAAATGAGCAGTTCTTC
CDR3aa: CASSVGTSGGNEQFF
j_gene: TRBJ2-1
abundance: -
d_gene: TRBD2
v_gene: TRBV6-5

CDR3nt: TGTGCCAGCAGCTTAGACGTGGCAGGGAATCAGCCCCAGCATTTT
CDR3aa: CASSLDVAGNQPQHF
j_gene: TRBJ1-5
abundance: few
d_gene: -
v_gene: TRBV11-2

CDR3nt: TGTGCCAGCAGAGGGGCGGCGACAGGGGAAGAAAAACTGTTTTTT
CDR3aa: CASRGAATGEEKLFF
j_gene: TRBJ1-4
abundance: -
d_gene: TRBD1
v_gene: TRBV6-1

CDR3nt: TGTGCCAGCAAAGCCCAGCTCCAAGAGACCCAGTACTTC
CDR3aa: CASKAQLQETQYF
j_gene: TRBJ2-5
abundance: few
d_gene: -
v_gene: TRBV7-2

CDR3nt: TGCAGCGTTGAAGACGGGCAGCGGGATGGCTACACCTTC
CDR3aa: CSVEDGQRDGYTF
j_gene: TRBJ1-2
abundance: few
d_gene: -
v_gene: TRBV29-1

CDR3nt: TGCAGTGCTAGAGGCAAGAGGGAGCAGTTCTTC
CDR3aa: CSARGKREQFF
j_gene: TRBJ2-1
abundance: few
d_gene: -
v_gene: TRBV20-1

CDR3nt: TGTGCCAGCAGCTTAGGTGCACGGGACAACCAAGAGACCCAGTACTTC
CDR3aa: CASSLGARDNQETQYF
j_gene: TRBJ2-5
abundance: few
d_gene: -
v_gene: TRBV7-8

CDR3nt: TGTGCCAGCAACTTACAGACAGGGAGGGTCACTGAAGCTTTCTTT
CDR3aa: CASNLQTGRVTEAFF
j_gene: TRBJ1-1
abundance: -
d_gene: TRBD1
v_gene: TRBV28

CDR3nt: TGTGCCAGCAGCTCGTCTTTGGAAGTTAAGGGGCAGTTCTTC
CDR3aa: CASSSSLEVKGQFF
j_gene: TRBJ2-1
abundance: -
d_gene: -
v_gene: TRBV7-2

CDR3nt: TGTGCCAGCAGCCTCGGAGCGGGAATGACCCCAACCCGACTGGAGCTGTTTTTT
CDR3aa: CASSLGAGMTPTRLELFF
j_gene: TRBJ2-2
abundance: -
d_gene: TRBD2
v_gene: TRBV7-9

CDR3nt: TGTGCCAGCTCACCGCGAGGGGCTGATGAAGCTTTCTTT
CDR3aa: CASSPRGADEAFF
j_gene: TRBJ1-1
abundance: few
d_gene: -
v_gene: TRBV18

CDR3nt: TGTGCCAGCATCCAAAGCGGGGGGGAGACAGATACGCAGTATTTT
CDR3aa: CASIQSGGETDTQYF
j_gene: TRBJ2-3
abundance: -
d_gene: TRBD2
v_gene: TRBV6-6

CDR3nt: TGTGCCAGCAGCCCAGGGGGGAGAGCCAAAAACATTCAGTACTTC
CDR3aa: CASSPGGRAKNIQYF
j_gene: TRBJ2-4
abundance: few
d_gene: -
v_gene: TRBV11-3